The text below deals with one TCR beta chain. The specificity of this receptor is unknown. One base away there is no much larger clone; base qualities are not given. At the DNA level, this CDR3 is encoded by other sequences in the same sample as well. TCR CDR3 regions were amplified from genomic DNA by multiplex PCR using the deep immunoSEQ assay. Genomic DNA extracted from each cell subset was distributed evenly over all wells of several immunoSEQ 96-well plates, and each plate served as one replicate. For sorted subsets, each replicate PCR was loaded with roughly 190 ng genomic DNA, equivalent to about 33,000 T cell genomes. Purified libraries were quantified with a Qubit 3.0 fluorometer, sized on a Bioanalyzer 2100, and re-quantified with the KAPA Library Quantification kit. Each immunoSEQ 96-well plate was sequenced on its own single-read 150-cycle Illumina NextSeq 550 flow cell. In the original analysis: Because only junctional sequences without quality scores were contained in the immunoSEQ output, filtering matching that applied to full-length reads could not be performed. Sequences were annotated with PyIR, a Python wrapper for IgBLAST v1.9, and V/J genes and CDR3 were assigned using IMGT germline references. Any read was removed if the V/J assignment was weak (E-value above 1e-6), the CDR3 was missing, or the read contained stop codons, out-of-frame junctions, or ambiguous translated residues. V3J clonotypes were defined as sequences sharing an identical inferred V gene, J gene, and CDR3 amino acid sequence. The percentage overlap between two repertoires was calculated by dividing the number of shared unique clonotypes by the size of the smaller repertoire. Three approaches were used to assess repertoire richness: RTK rarefaction, the Chao1 estimator, and Recon v2.1 estimates of unobserved clonotypes. Generation probabilities were computed with OLGA for all TCRbeta clonotypes obtained by the gDNA method from a few donors. The table was pulled from immuneACCESS by TCRdb, which kept in-frame rearrangements only. Such tables lose some clones; where checked, under half of the loss comes from unresolved V genes, and the rest has no known cause. V and J calls plus clone size are reproduced from that table; the DNA served to infer D and trimming. Within this sample are approximately 2,200,000 clones, with approximately 94% of them counted one time only. The ten largest clones capture 1.7% of the sample.

The data derive from a study of shared clonotypes between healthy human individuals (dated by TCRdb to 2018 to 2020). Regarding the study in general: A couple of women and a few men aged 18 to 49 years were included in the cohort. Per donor, three plates each were used for CD4 naive and CD4 memory, two for CD8 naive, and one for CD8 memory. The study deeply sequenced blood TCR repertoires of about 5 healthy adults to estimate repertoire size and the extent of clonotype sharing between individuals. To increase sequencing depth and limit assay-specific biases, different laboratories used diverse techniques to prepare libraries and sequence TCR repertoires. Each donor's leukapheresis produced roughly between about 0.8 and 10 billion PBMCs.

CD8 naive samples were obtained by positive selection for CCR7 among CD45RO-negative cells, yielding a CD45RA+CCR7+ population from which TemRA cells were excluded. Healthy HIV-negative adults with no recently reported acute infections or vaccinations were included as donors. All donors were Caucasian adults living in Nashville, Tennessee, USA. Blood was collected by leukapheresis, and PBMCs were isolated by Ficoll-Histopaque density gradient centrifugation and then cryopreserved in liquid nitrogen vapor phase. Analytical flow cytometry was used to check the purity and quantity of each magnetically sorted T cell population. From each sorted fraction, genomic DNA was isolated and quantified by UV absorbance on a Nanodrop 2000c. Summary of the overall study and its limitations: The genetic and exposure-history diversity represented was limited by the small number of donors. Naive subsets generally had larger estimated clonotype richness than memory subsets. Only blood was sampled, and tissue TCR repertoires likely differ from those in blood. Based on pairwise subsampling, the degree of clonotype sharing among donors was expected to be affected by sequencing depth. When several donors were compared, the shared fraction of clonotypes was 5% to 6.5% for naive CD4, 3.5% to 4% for naive CD8, more than 2% for memory CD4, and roughly 0.43% for memory CD8. Rarefaction of sorted-subset datasets indicated incomplete sequencing despite the large sequencing depth. Higher generation probabilities were observed for clonotypes shared by all four sorted-subset donors than for non-shared clonotypes.

Sequencing used naive CD8+ T cells from PBMCs. The sample's cell subset or site label, decoded: CD45RA+CCR7+. The receptor comes from a man younger than 35 in good health. Some clones in this sample may be carry-over from other donors' samples.

The DNA is as follows: TGCAGCGTTGTAGCGGGAACCGGGGAGCTGTTTTTT. Its product reads: CSVVAGTGELFF. The rearranged chain carries TRBV29-1 and TRBJ2-2; 8 of the junction bases match TRBD2. Trimmed from V: 4 bases; trimmed from J: 5 bases; junction bases lacking a gene match: 0. The CDR3 holds 12 amino acids from the cysteine to the phenylalanine. Of the read, only the CDR3 DNA is kept; its 36 bases are in frame from base 1. In the germline V gene, CDR1 corresponds to SQVTM and CDR2 to ANQGSEA.